The sequence of this T cell receptor beta chain was determined in a study of vaccination and CD4 T cells after COVID-19. The overall study: Control cultures were supplied with a CEFX pool, an HIV-1 Nef pool, or no peptide at all.

Treatment defined: approximately 11-day PBMC culture with coronavirus spike peptide pools or control peptides (ViraFEST assay). Trimming shortened V by 2 bases and J by 1 base, and 11 bases separated the two germline ends. Germline V lookup: CDR1 DFQATT, CDR2 SNEGSKA (reference sequence). There are 14 residues in the CDR3. Comment on this clonotype: The antigen is unknown.

Sequenced with the Oncomine TCR Beta short-read assay was DNA taken from cultured CD4+ T cells. A single record per CDR3 protein comes from TCRdb applying MiXCR to the PCR reads. This table has 9,500 to 15,000 distinct CDR3 sequences, over 65% appearing once. The sequenced material came from CD4+ T cells from blood, cultured in vitro. The TCR comes from a human donor who had recovered from COVID-19. The rearrangement joins TRBV20-1 to TRBJ1-1; D possibly corresponds to TRBD1 (6 bases). The CDR3 DNA reads TGCAGTGCTAGACCCGGACAGCCGAACACTGAAGCTTTCTTT. Translation: CSARPGQPNTEAFF.